A selection of T cell receptor beta chains follows, all from one sample in a study of T-cell reconstitution after alpha-beta-depleted transplantation in children. TCRdb re-derived calls from the PCR reads in MiXCR, one entry per CDR3 protein. The repertoire holds more than 250,000 distinct CDR3 sequences, with nearly 10% as singletons. Here the sequenced sample was PBMCs from the stem cell graft donor, taken from the stem cell graft. The receptors shown here come from a human donor who donated a stem cell graft to a child with SCID. CDR3s include the opening cysteine and the closing phenylalanine or tryptophan. Each record gives: J gene, V gene, clone size, D gene, CDR3 protein, CDR3 DNA. A D gene is named only where the DNA matches it firmly. Expanded clones get a size class; other rows say once, few or many, or leave the size out.

>TRBJ2-2|TRBV9|.|TRBD1
CASSSQGVPGELFF
TGTGCCAGCAGCTCGCAGGGGGTCCCCGGGGAGCTGTTTTTT
>TRBJ2-2|TRBV10-3|few|.
CAISDPGGLGATLNTGELFF
TGTGCCATCAGTGACCCTGGGGGACTTGGAGCCACCTTGAACACCGGGGAGCTGTTTTTT
>TRBJ1-4|TRBV10-3|few|.
CAINQGRDEKLFF
TGTGCCATCAACCAGGGAAGGGATGAAAAACTGTTTTTT
>TRBJ2-3|TRBV9|few|TRBD2
CASSVGAGGFTDTQYF
TGTGCCAGCAGCGTAGGAGCGGGGGGCTTCACAGATACGCAGTATTTT
>TRBJ2-3|TRBV5-1|many|.
CASSLVPGDTQYF
TGCGCCAGCAGCTTGGTCCCCGGAGATACGCAGTATTTT
>TRBJ2-3|TRBV27|many|.
CASSLSGPMASSTDTQYF
TGTGCCAGCAGTTTATCGGGACCGATGGCTTCTAGCACAGATACGCAGTATTTT
>TRBJ1-2|TRBV20-1|.|TRBD1
CSAGQARRNGYTF
TGCAGTGCTGGACAGGCAAGGAGGAATGGCTACACCTTC
>TRBJ2-7|TRBV12-5|.|TRBD1
CASGPGTGGAKFHEQYF
TGTGCTAGTGGTCCCGGGACAGGGGGCGCAAAATTCCACGAGCAGTACTTC
>TRBJ1-6|TRBV20-1|few|.
CSARDWTILNSPLHF
TGCAGTGCTAGAGATTGGACTATCTTAAATTCACCCCTCCACTTT
>TRBJ1-2|TRBV5-1|few|.
CASSLAVGGGGYTF
TGCGCCAGCAGCTTGGCCGTAGGGGGTGGCGGCTACACCTTC
>TRBJ2-7|TRBV7-2|.|.
CASSLGRAGQSVKQYF
TGTGCCAGCAGCTTAGGCAGGGCCGGCCAGTCGGTGAAGCAGTACTTC
>TRBJ2-1|TRBV5-1|many|.
CASSLGGGPEQFF
TGCGCCAGCAGCTTGGGTGGCGGCCCTGAGCAGTTCTTC
>TRBJ2-3|TRBV6-1|.|TRBD1
CASSRRAGGQSTDTQYF
TGTGCCAGCAGTCGCCGAGCAGGGGGTCAAAGCACAGATACGCAGTATTTT
>TRBJ2-2|TRBV5-6|.|.
CASNPSGGAGELFF
TGTGCCAGCAACCCATCTGGCGGGGCCGGGGAGCTGTTTTTT
>TRBJ1-5|TRBV6-5|.|.
CASSYSQMDQPQHF
TGTGCCAGCAGTTACTCCCAGATGGATCAGCCCCAGCATTTT
>TRBJ2-7|TRBV7-9|.|TRBD1
CASSGPGTAIAYEQYF
TGTGCCAGCAGCGGACCCGGGACAGCGATCGCCTACGAGCAGTACTTC
>TRBJ1-2|TRBV29-1|many|TRBD1
CSVAAAGGYYGYTF
TGCAGCGTTGCCGCCGCAGGGGGGTACTATGGCTACACCTTC
>TRBJ2-7|TRBV18|.|TRBD2
CASSPGTSVEQYF
TGTGCCAGCTCACCCGGGACTAGCGTCGAGCAGTACTTC
>TRBJ2-7|TRBV10-3|.|TRBD1
CAISDGQGWEEQYF
TGTGCCATCAGTGACGGACAGGGGTGGGAAGAGCAGTACTTC
>TRBJ1-3|TRBV27|.|.
CASSLWPLRNTIYF
TGTGCCAGCAGTTTATGGCCTCTGAGAAACACCATATATTTT
>TRBJ2-7|TRBV3-1|many|TRBD1
CASSRDRLNEQYF
TGTGCCAGCAGCCGGGACAGGCTCAACGAGCAGTACTTC
>TRBJ1-4|TRBV18|few|.
CASSPFDSATNEKLFF
TGTGCCAGCTCACCCTTTGACAGTGCAACTAATGAAAAACTGTTTTTT
>TRBJ2-5|TRBV10-2|.|.
CASSDWYSGRRETQYF
TGCGCCAGCAGTGATTGGTACAGTGGAAGGCGGGAGACCCAGTACTTC
>TRBJ1-5|TRBV7-6|.|.
CASSSSGGLEPQHF
TGTGCCAGCAGCTCCTCTGGGGGTCTTGAGCCCCAGCATTTT
>TRBJ1-1|TRBV7-8|few|.
CASSLTASGAFF
TGTGCCAGCAGCTTAACGGCGTCCGGAGCTTTCTTT
>TRBJ1-1|TRBV11-1|many|.
CASSFSFGVKSPNTEAFF
TGTGCCAGCAGCTTTTCGTTCGGCGTAAAGTCGCCGAACACTGAAGCTTTCTTT
>TRBJ2-5|TRBV20-1|many|TRBD2
CSAGKRGMDETQYF
TGCAGTGCTGGAAAGCGGGGAATGGATGAGACCCAGTACTTC